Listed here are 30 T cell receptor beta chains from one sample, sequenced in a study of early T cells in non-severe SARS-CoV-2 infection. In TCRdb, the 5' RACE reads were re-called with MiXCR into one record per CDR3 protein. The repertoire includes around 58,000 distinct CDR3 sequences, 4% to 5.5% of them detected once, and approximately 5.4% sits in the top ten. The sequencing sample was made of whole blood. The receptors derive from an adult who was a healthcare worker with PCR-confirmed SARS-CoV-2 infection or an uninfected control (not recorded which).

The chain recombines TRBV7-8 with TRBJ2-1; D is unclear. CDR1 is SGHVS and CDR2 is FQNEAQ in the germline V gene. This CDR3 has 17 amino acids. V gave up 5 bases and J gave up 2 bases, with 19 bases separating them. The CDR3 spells CASSHSLGLETYNEQFF. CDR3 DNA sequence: TGTGCCAGCAGCCACAGTCTGGGGTTGGAAACCTACAATGAGCAGTTCTTC. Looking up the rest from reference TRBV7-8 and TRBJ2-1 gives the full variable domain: GAGVSQSPRYKVAKRGQDVALRCDPISGHVSLFWYQQALGQGPEFLTYFQNEAQLDKSGLPSDRFFAERPEGSVSTLKIQRTQQEDSAVYLCASSHSLGLETYNEQFFGPGTRLTVL.

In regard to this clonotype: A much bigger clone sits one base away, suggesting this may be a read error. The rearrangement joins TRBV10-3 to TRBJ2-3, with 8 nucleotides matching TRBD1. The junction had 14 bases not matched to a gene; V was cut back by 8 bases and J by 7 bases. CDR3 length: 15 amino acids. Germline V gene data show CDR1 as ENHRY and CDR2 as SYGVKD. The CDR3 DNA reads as TGTGCCATCGGCCAACTCGAGGACAGGGTAAATACGCAGTATTTT. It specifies CAIGQLEDRVNTQYF.

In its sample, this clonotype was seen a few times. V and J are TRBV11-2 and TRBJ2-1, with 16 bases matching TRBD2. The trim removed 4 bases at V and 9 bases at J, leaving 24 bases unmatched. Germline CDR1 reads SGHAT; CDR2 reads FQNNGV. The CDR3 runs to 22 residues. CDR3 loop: CASSSQTTRHTSGTSGGGEQFF. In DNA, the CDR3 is TGTGCCAGCAGCTCACAGACAACCCGACACACATCAGGGACTAGCGGGGGGGGTGAGCAGTTCTTC.

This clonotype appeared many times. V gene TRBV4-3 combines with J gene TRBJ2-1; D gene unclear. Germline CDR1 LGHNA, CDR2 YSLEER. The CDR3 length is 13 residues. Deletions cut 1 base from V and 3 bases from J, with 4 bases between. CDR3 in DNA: TGCGCCAGCAGCCAAGCACACTACAATGAGCAGTTCTTC. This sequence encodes CASSQAHYNEQFF.

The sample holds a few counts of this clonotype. CDR3 protein: CASSLQGSTNEKLFF. The CDR3 DNA follows: TGTGCCAGCAGCTTACAGGGGTCAACTAATGAAAAACTGTTTTTT. V gene TRBV7-9 combines with J gene TRBJ1-4; TRBD1 might be the D (6 bases). Germline CDR1 is SEHNR and CDR2 is FQNEAQ (reference sequence). V was clipped by 2 bases and J by 0 bases, with 7 bases between them. This CDR3 is built from 15 residues.

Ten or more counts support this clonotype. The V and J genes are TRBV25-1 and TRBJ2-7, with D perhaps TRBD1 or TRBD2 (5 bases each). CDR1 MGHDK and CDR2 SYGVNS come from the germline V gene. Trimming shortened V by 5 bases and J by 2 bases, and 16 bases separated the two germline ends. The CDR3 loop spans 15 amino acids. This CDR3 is CASSSPRGVTYEQYF. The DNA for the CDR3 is TGTGCCAGCAGTTCGCCGAGGGGCGTGACCTACGAGCAGTACTTC.

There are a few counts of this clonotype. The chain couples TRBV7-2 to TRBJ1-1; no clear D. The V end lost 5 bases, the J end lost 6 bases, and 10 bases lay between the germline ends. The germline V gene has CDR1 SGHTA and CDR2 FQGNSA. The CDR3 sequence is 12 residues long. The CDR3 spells CASSTTRSEAFF. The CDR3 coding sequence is TGTGCCAGCAGCACGACACGGTCTGAAGCTTTCTTT. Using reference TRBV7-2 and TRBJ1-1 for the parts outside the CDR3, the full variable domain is GAGVSQSPSNKVTEKGKDVELRCDPISGHTALYWYRQSLGQGLEFLIYFQGNSAPDKSGLPSDRFSAERTGGSVSTLTIQRTQQEDSAVYLCASSTTRSEAFFGQGTRLTVV.

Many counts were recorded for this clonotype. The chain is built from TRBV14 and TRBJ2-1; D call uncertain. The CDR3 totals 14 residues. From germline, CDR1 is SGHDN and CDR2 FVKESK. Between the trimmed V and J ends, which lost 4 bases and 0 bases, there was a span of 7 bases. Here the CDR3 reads CASSRRDSYNEQFF. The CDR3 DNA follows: TGTGCCAGCAGCCGAAGGGACTCCTACAATGAGCAGTTCTTC.

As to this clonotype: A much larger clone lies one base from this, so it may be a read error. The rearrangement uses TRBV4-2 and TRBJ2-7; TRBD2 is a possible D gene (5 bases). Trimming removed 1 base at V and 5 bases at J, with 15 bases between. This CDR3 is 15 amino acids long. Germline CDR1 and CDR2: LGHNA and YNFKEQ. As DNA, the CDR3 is TGTGCCAGCAGCCAAGTGTTAGGGAGTCGGGACGAGCAGTACTTC. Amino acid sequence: CASSQVLGSRDEQYF.

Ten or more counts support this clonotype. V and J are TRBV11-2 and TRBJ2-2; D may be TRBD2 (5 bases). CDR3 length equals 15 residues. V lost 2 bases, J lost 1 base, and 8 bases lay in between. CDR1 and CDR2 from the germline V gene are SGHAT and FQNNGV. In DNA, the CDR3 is TGTGCCAGCAGCTTATCGCGGGTGAACACCGGGGAGCTGTTTTTT. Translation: CASSLSRVNTGELFF.

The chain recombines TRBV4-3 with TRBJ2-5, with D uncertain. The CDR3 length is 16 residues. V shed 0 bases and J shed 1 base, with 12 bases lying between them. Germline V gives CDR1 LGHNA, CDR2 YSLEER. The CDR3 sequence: CASSQESRKGQETQYF. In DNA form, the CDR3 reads TGCGCCAGCAGCCAAGAGTCTAGGAAGGGCCAAGAGACCCAGTACTTC.

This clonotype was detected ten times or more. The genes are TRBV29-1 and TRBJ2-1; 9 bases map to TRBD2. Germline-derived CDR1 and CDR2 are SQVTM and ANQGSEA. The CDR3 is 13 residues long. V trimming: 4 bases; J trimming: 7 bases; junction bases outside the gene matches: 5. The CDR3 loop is CSVAGLAGNEQFF. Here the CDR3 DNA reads TGCAGCGTTGCCGGGCTAGCGGGGAATGAGCAGTTCTTC.

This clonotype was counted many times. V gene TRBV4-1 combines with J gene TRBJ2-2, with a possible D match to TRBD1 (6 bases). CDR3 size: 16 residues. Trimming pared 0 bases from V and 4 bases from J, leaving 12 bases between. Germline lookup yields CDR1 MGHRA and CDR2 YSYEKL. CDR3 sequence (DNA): TGCGCCAGCAGCCAAGAATGGGGGCTAGGCACCGGGGAGCTGTTTTTT. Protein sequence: CASSQEWGLGTGELFF.

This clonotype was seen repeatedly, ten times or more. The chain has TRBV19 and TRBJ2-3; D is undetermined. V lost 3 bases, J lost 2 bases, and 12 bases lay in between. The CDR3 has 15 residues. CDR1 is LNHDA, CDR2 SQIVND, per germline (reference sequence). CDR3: CASSIWTGYTDTQYF. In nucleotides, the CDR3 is TGTGCCAGTAGTATCTGGACGGGTTACACAGATACGCAGTATTTT.

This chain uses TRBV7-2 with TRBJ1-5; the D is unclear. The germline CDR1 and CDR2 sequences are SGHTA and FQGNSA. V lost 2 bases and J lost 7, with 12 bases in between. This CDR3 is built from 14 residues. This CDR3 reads CASSLSGDVQPQHF. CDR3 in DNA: TGTGCCAGCAGCTTATCCGGGGATGTCCAGCCCCAGCATTTT.

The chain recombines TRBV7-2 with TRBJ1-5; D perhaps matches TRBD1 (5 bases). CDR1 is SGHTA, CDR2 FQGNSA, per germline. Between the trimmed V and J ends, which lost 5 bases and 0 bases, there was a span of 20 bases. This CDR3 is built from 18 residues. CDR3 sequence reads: CASSTQPVGRDSNQPQHF. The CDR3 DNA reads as TGTGCCAGCAGCACCCAGCCGGTGGGACGTGATAGCAATCAGCCCCAGCATTTT.

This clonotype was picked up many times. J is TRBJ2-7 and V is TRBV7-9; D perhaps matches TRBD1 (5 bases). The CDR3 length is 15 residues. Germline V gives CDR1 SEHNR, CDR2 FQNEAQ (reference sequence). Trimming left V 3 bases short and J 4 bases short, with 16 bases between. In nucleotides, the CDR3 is TGTGCCAGCAGCTTTACCAAAGGGGCCCAGTACGAGCAGTACTTC. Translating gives CASSFTKGAQYEQYF.

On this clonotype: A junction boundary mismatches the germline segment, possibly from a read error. CDR3 DNA: TGTGCCACCAGTGACGGCAGGGCGGACACTGAAGCTTTCTTC. This gives the protein CATSDGRADTEAFF. J is TRBJ1-1 and V is TRBV24-1; D may be TRBD1 (5 bases). CDR1 is KGHDR, CDR2 SFDVKD, per germline. The CDR3 is made up of 14 amino acids.

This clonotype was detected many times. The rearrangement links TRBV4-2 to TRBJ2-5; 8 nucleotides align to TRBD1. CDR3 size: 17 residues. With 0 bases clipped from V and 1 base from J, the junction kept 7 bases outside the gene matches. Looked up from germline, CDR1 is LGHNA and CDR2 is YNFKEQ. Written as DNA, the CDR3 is TGTGCCAGCAGCCAAGATTTCGTCGGACAGGGCCAAGAGACCCAGTACTTC. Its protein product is CASSQDFVGQGQETQYF.

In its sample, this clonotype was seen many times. The CDR3 DNA reads as TGTGCCAGTAGTACAGACAGAAGGGATGCCAAAAACATTCAGTACTTC. This encodes CASSTDRRDAKNIQYF. J is TRBJ2-4 and V is TRBV19; maybe TRBD1 (5 bases). V was clipped by 4 bases and J by 1 base, with 14 bases between them. CDR3 length: 16 residues. Germline lookup yields CDR1 LNHDA and CDR2 SQIVND (reference sequence).

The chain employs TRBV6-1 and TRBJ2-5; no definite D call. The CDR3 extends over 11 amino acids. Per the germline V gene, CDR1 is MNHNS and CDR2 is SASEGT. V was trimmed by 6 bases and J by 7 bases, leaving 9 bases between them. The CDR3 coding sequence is TGTGCCAGCAGGGTACACAGGACCCAGTACTTC. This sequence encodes CASRVHRTQYF.

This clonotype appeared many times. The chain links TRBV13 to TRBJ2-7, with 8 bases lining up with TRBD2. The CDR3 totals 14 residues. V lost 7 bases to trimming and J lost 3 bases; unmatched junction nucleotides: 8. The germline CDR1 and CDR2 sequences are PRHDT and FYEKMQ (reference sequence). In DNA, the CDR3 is TGTGCCAGCACCCAGCGGGGGCCATTCTACGAGCAGTACTTC. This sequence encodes CASTQRGPFYEQYF.

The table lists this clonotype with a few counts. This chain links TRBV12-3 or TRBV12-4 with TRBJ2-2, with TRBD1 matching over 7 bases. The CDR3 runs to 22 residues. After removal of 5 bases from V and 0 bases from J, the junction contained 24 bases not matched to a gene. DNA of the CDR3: TGTGCCAGCAGTCCTCTAGCTTTGTCGGGACAGACTATACACGCGAACACCGGGGAGCTGTTTTTT. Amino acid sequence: CASSPLALSGQTIHANTGELFF.

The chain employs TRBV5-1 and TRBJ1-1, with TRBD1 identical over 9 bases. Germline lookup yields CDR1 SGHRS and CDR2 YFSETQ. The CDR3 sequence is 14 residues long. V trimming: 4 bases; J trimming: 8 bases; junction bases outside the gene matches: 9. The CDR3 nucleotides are TGCGCCAGCAGCGCCGCGGGACAGGGTACCGAAGCTTTCTTT. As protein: CASSAAGQGTEAFF.

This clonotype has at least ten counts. The DNA of the CDR3 is TGTGCCAGCACTACCGGAGTAGCCAAAAACATTCAGTACTTC. Translating it yields CASTTGVAKNIQYF. The chain combines TRBV6-2 or TRBV6-3 with TRBJ2-4; the D is unclear. Trimming left V 7 bases short and J 0 bases short, with 10 bases between. Germline-derived CDR1 and CDR2 are MNHEY and SVGEGT. This CDR3 is built from 14 residues.

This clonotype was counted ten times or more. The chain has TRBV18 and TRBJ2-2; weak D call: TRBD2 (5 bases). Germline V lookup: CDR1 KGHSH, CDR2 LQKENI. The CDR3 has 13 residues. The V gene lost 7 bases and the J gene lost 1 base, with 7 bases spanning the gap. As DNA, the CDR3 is TGTGCCAGCTTCCGGGGGAACACCGGGGAGCTGTTTTTT. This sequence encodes CASFRGNTGELFF.

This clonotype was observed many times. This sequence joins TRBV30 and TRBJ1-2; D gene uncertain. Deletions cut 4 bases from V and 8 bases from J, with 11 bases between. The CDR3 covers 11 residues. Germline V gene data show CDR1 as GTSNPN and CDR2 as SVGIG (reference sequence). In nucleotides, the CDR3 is TGTGCCTGGAATCTGGGGATCGGCTACACCTTC. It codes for CAWNLGIGYTF.

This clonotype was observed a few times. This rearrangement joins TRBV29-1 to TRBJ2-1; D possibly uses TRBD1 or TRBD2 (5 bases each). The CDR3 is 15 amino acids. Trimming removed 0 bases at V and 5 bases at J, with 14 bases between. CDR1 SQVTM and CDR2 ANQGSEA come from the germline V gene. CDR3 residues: CSVEDRGRVHNEQFF. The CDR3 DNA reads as TGCAGCGTTGAAGATCGGGGCAGGGTACACAATGAGCAGTTCTTC.

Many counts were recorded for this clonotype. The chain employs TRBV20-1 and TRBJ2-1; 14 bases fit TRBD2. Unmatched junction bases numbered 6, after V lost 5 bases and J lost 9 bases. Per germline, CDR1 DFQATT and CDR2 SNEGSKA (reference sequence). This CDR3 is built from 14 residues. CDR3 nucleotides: TGCAGTGCTCCCGGGACTAGCGGGAGTATTGAGCAGTTCTTC. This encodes CSAPGTSGSIEQFF.

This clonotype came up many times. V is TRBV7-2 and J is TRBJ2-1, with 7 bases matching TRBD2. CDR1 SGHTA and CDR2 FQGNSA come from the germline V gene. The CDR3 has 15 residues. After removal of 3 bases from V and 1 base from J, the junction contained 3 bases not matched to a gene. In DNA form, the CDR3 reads TGTGCCAGCAGCTTCGGACTAGGGTCCTACAATGAGCAGTTCTTC. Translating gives CASSFGLGSYNEQFF.